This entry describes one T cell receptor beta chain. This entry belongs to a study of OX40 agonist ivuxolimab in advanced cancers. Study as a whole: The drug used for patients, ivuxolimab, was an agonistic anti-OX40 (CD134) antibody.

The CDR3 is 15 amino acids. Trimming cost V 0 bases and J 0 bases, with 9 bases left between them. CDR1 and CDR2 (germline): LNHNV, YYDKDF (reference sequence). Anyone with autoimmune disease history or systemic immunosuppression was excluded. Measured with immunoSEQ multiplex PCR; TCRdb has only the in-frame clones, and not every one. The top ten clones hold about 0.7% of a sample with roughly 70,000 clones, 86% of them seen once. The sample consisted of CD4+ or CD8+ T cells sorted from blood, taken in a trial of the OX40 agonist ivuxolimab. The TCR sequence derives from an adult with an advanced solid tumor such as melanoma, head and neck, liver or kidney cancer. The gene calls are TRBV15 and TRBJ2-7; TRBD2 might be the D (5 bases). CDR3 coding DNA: TGTGCCACCAGCAGAGAGGAGGCCAGCTCCTACGAGCAGTACTTC. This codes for CATSREEASSYEQYF. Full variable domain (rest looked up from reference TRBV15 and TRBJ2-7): DAMVIQNPRYQVTQFGKPVTLSCSQTLNHNVMYWYQQKSSQAPKLLFHYYDKDFNNEADTPDNFQSRRPNTSFCFLDIRSPGLGDTAMYLCATSREEASSYEQYFGPGTRLTVT.